The T cell receptor beta chain described here comes from a study of blood T cells in healthy people across ages. This clonotype was counted only a few times. Trimming cost V 3 bases and J 3 bases, with 10 bases left between them. The V gene's germline CDR1 is KGHDR and CDR2 SFDVKD. This CDR3 region has 14 residues. It was with a sample-barcoded 5' primer and a J-beta primer mix that a second PCR of about 6 to 12 cycles was run. TCRdb called the 5' RACE reads again in MiXCR, with one record for every CDR3 protein. The table has around 1,500,000 distinct CDR3 sequences, approximately 38% seen once. Sequenced: blood. The source of this sequence is a woman under 30 in good health. V and J are TRBV24-1 and TRBJ1-1; no reliable D call. The CDR3 region is CATSDMADYTEAFF. The CDR3 DNA is TGTGCCACCAGTGATATGGCAGACTACACTGAAGCTTTCTTT.